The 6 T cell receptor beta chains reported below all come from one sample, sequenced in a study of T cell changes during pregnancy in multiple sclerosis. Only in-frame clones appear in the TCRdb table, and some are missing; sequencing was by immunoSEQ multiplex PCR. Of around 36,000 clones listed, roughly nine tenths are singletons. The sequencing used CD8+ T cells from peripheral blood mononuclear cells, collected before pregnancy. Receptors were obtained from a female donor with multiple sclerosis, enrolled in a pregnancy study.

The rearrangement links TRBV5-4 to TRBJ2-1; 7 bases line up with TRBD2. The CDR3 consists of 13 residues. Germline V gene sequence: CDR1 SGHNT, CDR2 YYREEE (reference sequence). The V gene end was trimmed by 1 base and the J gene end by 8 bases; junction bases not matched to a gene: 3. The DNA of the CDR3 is TGTGCCAGCAGCTTGTGGGGGGGGGATGAGCAGTTCTTC. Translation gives CASSLWGGDEQFF.

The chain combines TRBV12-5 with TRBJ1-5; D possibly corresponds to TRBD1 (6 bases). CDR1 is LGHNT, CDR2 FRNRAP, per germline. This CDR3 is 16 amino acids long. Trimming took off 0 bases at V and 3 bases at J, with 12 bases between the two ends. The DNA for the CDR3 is TGTGCTAGTGGTTTGGTACGTGGGGGCATCAATCAGCCCCAGCATTTT. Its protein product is CASGLVRGGINQPQHF.

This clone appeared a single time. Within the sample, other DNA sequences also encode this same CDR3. In DNA, the CDR3 is TGCGCCAGCAGCTTGGAGGGGGCCTACGAGCAGTACTTC. Amino acids: CASSLEGAYEQYF. V is TRBV5-1 and J is TRBJ2-7, with a possible D match to TRBD1 (6 bases). The V and J ends lost 0 bases and 2 bases respectively, with 6 bases between them. The CDR3 extends over 13 amino acids. Germline V gene data show CDR1 as SGHRS and CDR2 as YFSETQ. Drawing the rest from reference TRBV5-1 and TRBJ2-7, the complete variable domain is KAGVTQTPRYLIKTRGQQVTLSCSPISGHRSVSWYQQTPGQGLQFLFEYFSETQRNKGNFPGRFSGRQFSNSRSEMNVSTLELGDSALYLCASSLEGAYEQYFGPGTRLTVT.

The CDR3: CASSLVGRRGTEAFF. CDR3 in DNA: TGTGCCAGCAGCTTAGTTGGCCGCAGGGGCACTGAAGCTTTCTTT. V is TRBV11-1 and J is TRBJ1-1; D possibly corresponds to TRBD1 (6 bases). The germline V gene encodes CDR1 SGHAT and CDR2 FQDESV (reference sequence). The CDR3 length is 15 residues. The germline V and J ends were trimmed by 1 base and 4 bases, with 13 bases remaining between them.

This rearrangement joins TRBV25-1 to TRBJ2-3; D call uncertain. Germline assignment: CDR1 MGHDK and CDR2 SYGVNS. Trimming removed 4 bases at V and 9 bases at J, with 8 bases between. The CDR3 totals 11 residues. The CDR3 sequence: CASSASSTQYF. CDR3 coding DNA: TGTGCCAGCAGTGCAAGTAGCACGCAGTATTTT.

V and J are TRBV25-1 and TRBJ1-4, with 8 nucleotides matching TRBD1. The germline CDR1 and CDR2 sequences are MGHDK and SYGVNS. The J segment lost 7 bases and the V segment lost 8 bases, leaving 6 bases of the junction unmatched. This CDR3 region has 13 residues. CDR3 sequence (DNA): TGTGCCAGCTCCGGGACAGGAGGTGAAAAACTGTTTTTT. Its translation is CASSGTGGEKLFF.